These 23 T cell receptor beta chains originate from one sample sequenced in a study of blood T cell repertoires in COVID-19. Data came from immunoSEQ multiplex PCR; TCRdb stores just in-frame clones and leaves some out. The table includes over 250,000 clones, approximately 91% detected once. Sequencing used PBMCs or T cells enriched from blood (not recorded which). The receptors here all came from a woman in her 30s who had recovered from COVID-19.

CDR3 residues: CASSPGGRTEQFF. The CDR3 coding sequence is TGTGCCAGCAGCCCAGGGGGGCGTACTGAGCAGTTCTTC. The chain carries TRBV7-9 and TRBJ2-1; TRBD1 is a possible D gene (7 bases). Germline V CDR1 and CDR2: SEHNR, FQNEAQ (reference sequence). Trimming removed 5 bases at V and 9 bases at J, with 14 bases between. The CDR3 has 13 amino acids.

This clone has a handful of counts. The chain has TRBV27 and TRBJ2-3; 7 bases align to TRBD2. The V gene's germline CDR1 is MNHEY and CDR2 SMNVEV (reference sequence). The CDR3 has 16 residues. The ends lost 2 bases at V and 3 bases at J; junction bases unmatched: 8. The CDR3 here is CASSLPYSRETDTQYF. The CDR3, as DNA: TGTGCCAGCAGTTTACCCTACTCGCGGGAGACAGATACGCAGTATTTT.

The CDR3 nucleotides are TGCGCCAGCAGCCCAGGGACAGGGACAGAGACCCAGTACTTC. It translates to CASSPGTGTETQYF. The J gene is TRBJ2-5, the V gene TRBV5-1; 9 bases are a match to TRBD1. CDR1 and CDR2 from the germline V gene are SGHRS and YFSETQ. The trim removed 4 bases at V and 4 bases at J, leaving 5 bases unmatched. CDR3 length: 14 amino acids.

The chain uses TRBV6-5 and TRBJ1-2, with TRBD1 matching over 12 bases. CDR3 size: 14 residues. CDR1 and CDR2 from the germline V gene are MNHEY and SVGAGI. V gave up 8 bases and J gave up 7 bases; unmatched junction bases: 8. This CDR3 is CASLRGQGAGGYTF. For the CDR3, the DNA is TGTGCCAGCCTAAGGGGACAGGGGGCGGGTGGCTACACCTTC.

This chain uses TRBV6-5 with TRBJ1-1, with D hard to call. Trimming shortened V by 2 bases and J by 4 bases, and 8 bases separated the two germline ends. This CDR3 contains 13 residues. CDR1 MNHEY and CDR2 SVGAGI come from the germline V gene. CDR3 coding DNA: TGTGCCAGCAGTTACGTATGGAGCACTGAAGCTTTCTTT. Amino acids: CASSYVWSTEAFF.

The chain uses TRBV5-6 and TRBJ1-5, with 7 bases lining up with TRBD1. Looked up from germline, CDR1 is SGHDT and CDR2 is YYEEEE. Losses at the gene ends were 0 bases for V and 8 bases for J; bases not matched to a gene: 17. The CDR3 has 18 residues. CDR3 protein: CASSLGLGQYSGNEPQHF. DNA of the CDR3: TGTGCCAGCAGCTTGGGATTGGGACAGTATTCTGGAAATGAGCCCCAGCATTTT.

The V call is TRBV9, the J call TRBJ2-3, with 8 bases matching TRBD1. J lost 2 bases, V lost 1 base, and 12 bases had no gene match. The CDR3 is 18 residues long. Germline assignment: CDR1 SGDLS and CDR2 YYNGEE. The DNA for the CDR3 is TGTGCCAGCAGCGTATTTGGATTTGGGACAGGCGCCACAGATACGCAGTATTTT. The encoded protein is CASSVFGFGTGATDTQYF.

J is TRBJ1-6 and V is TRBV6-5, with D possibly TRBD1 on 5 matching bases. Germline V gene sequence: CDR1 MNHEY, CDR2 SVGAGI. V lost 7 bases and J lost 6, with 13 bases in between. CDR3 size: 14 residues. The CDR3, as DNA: TGTGCCAGCACCCAGGGAGGATCTAATTCACCCCTCCACTTT. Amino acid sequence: CASTQGGSNSPLHF.

In DNA form, the CDR3 reads TGTGCCAGCAGCTTTAACAGGGGGGATGGCTACACCTTC. It codes for CASSFNRGDGYTF. This rearrangement joins TRBV7-8 to TRBJ1-2, with TRBD1 matching over 8 bases. This CDR3 comprises 13 residues. Germline CDR1 is SGHVS and CDR2 is FQNEAQ. With V trimmed by 3 bases and J by 6 bases, 3 bases remained unmatched. The whole variable domain, remainder taken from reference TRBV7-8 and TRBJ1-2, is GAGVSQSPRYKVAKRGQDVALRCDPISGHVSLFWYQQALGQGPEFLTYFQNEAQLDKSGLPSDRFFAERPEGSVSTLKIQRTQQEDSAVYLCASSFNRGDGYTFGSGTRLTVV.

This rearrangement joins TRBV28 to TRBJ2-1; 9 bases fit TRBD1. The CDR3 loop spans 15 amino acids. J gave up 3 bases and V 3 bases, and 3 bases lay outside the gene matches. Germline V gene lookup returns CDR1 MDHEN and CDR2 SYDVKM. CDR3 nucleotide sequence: TGTGCCAGCAGTTTCGGGGACAGGGTCTACAATGAGCAGTTCTTC. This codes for CASSFGDRVYNEQFF.

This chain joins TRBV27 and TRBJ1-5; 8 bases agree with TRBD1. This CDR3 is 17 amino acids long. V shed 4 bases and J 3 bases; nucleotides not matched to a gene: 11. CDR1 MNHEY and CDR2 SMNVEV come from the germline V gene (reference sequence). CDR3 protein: CASSSRMDREVNQPQHF. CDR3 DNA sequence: TGTGCCAGCAGTTCTCGAATGGACAGGGAGGTCAATCAGCCCCAGCATTTT.

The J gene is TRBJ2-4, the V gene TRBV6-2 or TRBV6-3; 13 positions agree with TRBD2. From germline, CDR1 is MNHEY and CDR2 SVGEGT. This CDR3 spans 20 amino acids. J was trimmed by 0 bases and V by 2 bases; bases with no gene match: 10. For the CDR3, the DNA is TGTGCCAGCAGTTACAGGCGAGGACTAGCGGGGGTCCTAGCCAAAAACATTCAGTACTTC. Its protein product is CASSYRRGLAGVLAKNIQYF.

CDR3 DNA: TGTGCCACCAGTGATTTTGGCGGCCCCAATGAGCAGTTCTTC. It yields the protein CATSDFGGPNEQFF. The chain employs TRBV24-1 and TRBJ2-1; no reliable D call. V gave up 1 base and J gave up 6 bases, with 9 bases separating them. Per the germline V gene, CDR1 is KGHDR and CDR2 is SFDVKD. This CDR3 is 14 amino acids long.

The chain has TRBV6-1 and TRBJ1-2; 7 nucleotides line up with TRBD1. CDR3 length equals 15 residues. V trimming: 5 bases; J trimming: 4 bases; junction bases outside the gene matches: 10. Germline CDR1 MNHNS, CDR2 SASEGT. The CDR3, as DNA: TGTGCCAGCAGTTCCTTCGGACAGGTCGTCTATGGCTACACCTTC. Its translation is CASSSFGQVVYGYTF.

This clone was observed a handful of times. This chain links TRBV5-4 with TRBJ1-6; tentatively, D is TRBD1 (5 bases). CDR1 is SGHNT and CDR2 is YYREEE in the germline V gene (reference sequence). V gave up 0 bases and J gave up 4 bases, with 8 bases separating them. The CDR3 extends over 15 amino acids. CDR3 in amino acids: CASSLDQGYNSPLHF. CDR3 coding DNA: TGTGCCAGCAGCTTGGACCAGGGTTATAATTCACCCCTCCACTTT.

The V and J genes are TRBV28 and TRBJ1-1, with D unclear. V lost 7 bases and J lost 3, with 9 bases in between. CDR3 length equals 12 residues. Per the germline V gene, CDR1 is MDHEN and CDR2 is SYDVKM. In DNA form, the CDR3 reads TGTGCCAGCACCCCGAGAGACACTGAAGCTTTCTTT. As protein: CASTPRDTEAFF.

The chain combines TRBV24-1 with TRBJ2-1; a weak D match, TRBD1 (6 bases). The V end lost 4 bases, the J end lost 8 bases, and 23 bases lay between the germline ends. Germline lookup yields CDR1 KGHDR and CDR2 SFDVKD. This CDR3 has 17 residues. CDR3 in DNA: TGTGCCACCAGTGAAACATCCCGGGACACCTTTGCCGATGAGCAGTTCTTC. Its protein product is CATSETSRDTFADEQFF.

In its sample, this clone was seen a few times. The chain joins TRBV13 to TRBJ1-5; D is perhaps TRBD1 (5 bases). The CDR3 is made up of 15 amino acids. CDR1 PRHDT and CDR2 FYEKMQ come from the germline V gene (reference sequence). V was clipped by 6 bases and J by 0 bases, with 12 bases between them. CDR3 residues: CASSRGLVSNQPQHF. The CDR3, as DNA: TGTGCCAGCAGTAGGGGTCTGGTTAGCAATCAGCCCCAGCATTTT.

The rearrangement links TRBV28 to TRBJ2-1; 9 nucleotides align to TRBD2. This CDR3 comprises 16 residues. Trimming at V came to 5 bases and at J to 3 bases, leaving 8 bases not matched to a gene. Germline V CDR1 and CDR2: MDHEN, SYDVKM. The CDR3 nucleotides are TGTGCCAGCAGTACACGAAGCGGGAGGATCTACAATGAGCAGTTCTTC. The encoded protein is CASSTRSGRIYNEQFF.

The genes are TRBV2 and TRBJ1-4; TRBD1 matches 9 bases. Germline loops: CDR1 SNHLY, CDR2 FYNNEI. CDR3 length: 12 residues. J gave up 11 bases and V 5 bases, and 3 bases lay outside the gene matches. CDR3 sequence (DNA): TGTGCCAGCAGTTCGACAGGGGGTAAACTGTTTTTT. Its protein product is CASSSTGGKLFF.

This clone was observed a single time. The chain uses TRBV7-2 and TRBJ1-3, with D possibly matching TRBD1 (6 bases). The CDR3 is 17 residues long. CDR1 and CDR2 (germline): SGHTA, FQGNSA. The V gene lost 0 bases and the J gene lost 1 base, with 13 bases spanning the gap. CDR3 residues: CASSLAGGVNSGNTIYF. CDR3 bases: TGTGCCAGCAGCTTAGCAGGGGGGGTCAATTCTGGAAACACCATATATTTT.

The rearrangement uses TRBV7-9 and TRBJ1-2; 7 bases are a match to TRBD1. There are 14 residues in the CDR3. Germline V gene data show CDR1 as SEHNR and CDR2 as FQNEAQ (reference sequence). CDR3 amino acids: CANQPTDRADGYTF. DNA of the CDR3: TGTGCGAACCAACCCACCGACAGGGCGGATGGCTACACCTTC. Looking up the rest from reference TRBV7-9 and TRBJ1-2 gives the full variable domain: DTGVSQNPRHKITKRGQNVTFRCDPISEHNRLYWYRQTLGQGPEFLTYFQNEAQLEKSRLLSDRFSAERPKGSFSTLEIQRTEQGDSAMYLCANQPTDRADGYTFGSGTRLTVV.

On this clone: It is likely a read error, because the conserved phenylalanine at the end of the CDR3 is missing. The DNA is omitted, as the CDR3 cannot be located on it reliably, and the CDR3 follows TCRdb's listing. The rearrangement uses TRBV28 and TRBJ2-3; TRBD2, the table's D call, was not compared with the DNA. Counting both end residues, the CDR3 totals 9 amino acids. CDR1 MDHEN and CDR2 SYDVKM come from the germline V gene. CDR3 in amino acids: CASRSTPAV.